The T cell receptor (beta chain) described here comes from a study of identical twins. Template switching added a universal primer site, and cDNA bore unique molecular identifiers. TCRdb used MiXCR to reprocess the 5' RACE reads, holding one entry per CDR3 protein. The data contain hundreds of thousands of distinct CDR3 sequences, over 5% of them singletons. This clonotype turned up a few times. Healthy Caucasian donors formed the entire cohort. Germline V lookup: CDR1 KGHSH, CDR2 LQKENI. V lost 3 bases, J lost 5 bases, and 23 bases lay in between. The CDR3 has 17 residues. The sequence was collected from a man aged 18 to 30 in good health. The sequenced material came from naive T cells sorted from blood. V is TRBV18 and J is TRBJ2-7; D is possibly TRBD1 or TRBD2 (6 bases each). The CDR3 DNA reads TGTGCCAGCTCACCTAAACGCAACCGGGACACGGGGGACGAGCAGTACGTC. Protein: CASSPKRNRDTGDEQYV.